One and the same sample provided the 27 T cell receptor beta chains below, sequenced in a study of T cell repertoires in cytomegalovirus infection. TCRdb ran MiXCR on the reads and lists one entry per CDR3 protein. The sample has around 550,000 distinct CDR3 sequences; less than 30% are singletons. Sample: PBMCs. All receptors come from a human donor in good health (CMV status not recorded). Some clones in this sample may be carry-over from other donors' samples.

A word on this clonotype: A much larger clone differs from this one at a single base, so this may be a read error. Since the CDR3 does not end with the conserved phenylalanine or tryptophan, this likely comes from a read error. The chain links TRBV7-9 to TRBJ2-1, with 10 bases aligning to TRBD2. This CDR3 region has 13 residues. Germline V CDR1 and CDR2: SEHNR, FQNEAQ (reference sequence). The ends lost 6 bases at V and 6 bases at J; junction bases unmatched: 2. CDR3 sequence (DNA): TGTGCCAGCAGTTCTAGCGGGGGCAATGAGCAGTTCCTC. Its translation: CASSSSGGNEQFL.

In its sample, this clonotype was seen a few times. The chain carries TRBV7-3 and TRBJ2-1, with TRBD2 identical over 11 bases. The CDR3 contains 15 residues. CDR1 is SGHTA and CDR2 is FQGTGA in the germline V gene. J gave up 12 bases and V 2 bases, and 9 bases lay outside the gene matches. The DNA for the CDR3 is TGTGCCAGCAGCTTACAGAGGGTAGCGGGAGGGGTGCAGTTCTTC. As protein: CASSLQRVAGGVQFF.

V is TRBV12-5 and J is TRBJ1-2, with a tentative D call TRBD1 (5 bases). CDR1 and CDR2 from the germline V gene are LGHNT and FRNRAP. V lost 5 bases, J lost 0 bases, and 13 bases lay in between. This CDR3 comprises 15 residues. CDR3 DNA sequence: TGTGCTAGTGGTCCGGGGCCCCGTTCTAACTATGGCTACACCTTC. As protein: CASGPGPRSNYGYTF.

This clonotype was picked up a small number of times. This chain connects TRBV23-1 to TRBJ2-1, with D unresolved. TRBV23-1 is an ORF; its function is uncertain. V was pared by 9 bases and J by 7 bases, with 19 bases between. This CDR3 comprises 14 residues. CDR3 in DNA: TGCGCCAGTTCACCGGCAGGCCGGCATAATGAGCAGTTCTTC. Its translation is CASSPAGRHNEQFF.

This chain connects TRBV6-5 to TRBJ1-4; possibly TRBD1 for D (5 bases). Germline assignment: CDR1 MNHEY and CDR2 SVGAGI. This CDR3 is 15 amino acids long. Trimming removed 6 bases from V and 3 bases from J, with 14 bases in between. Here the CDR3 reads CASSSPRAPNEKLFF. CDR3 nucleotides: TGTGCCAGCAGCTCGCCCAGGGCCCCTAATGAAAAACTGTTTTTT.

V is TRBV15 and J is TRBJ1-1; D possibly corresponds to TRBD1 (5 bases). The CDR3 covers 14 residues. Germline CDR1 is LNHNV and CDR2 is YYDKDF (reference sequence). Trimming stripped 1 base from V and 7 bases from J, with 13 bases between. CDR3 residues: CATSRAGTDFEAFF. The CDR3 DNA reads TGTGCCACCAGCAGAGCTGGGACCGACTTTGAAGCTTTCTTT.

This CDR3 reads CASSVEWKVYTGELFF. The DNA of the CDR3 is TGTGCCAGCAGCGTAGAGTGGAAGGTGTACACCGGGGAGCTGTTTTTT. The V gene is TRBV9, the J gene TRBJ2-2; the D is unclear. This CDR3 comprises 16 residues. CDR1 and CDR2 from the germline V gene are SGDLS and YYNGEE. The V and J ends lost 0 bases and 3 bases respectively, with 12 bases between them.

This clonotype was picked up a small number of times. This chain links TRBV6-2 or TRBV6-3 with TRBJ2-7; 9 bases map to TRBD2. Unmatched junction bases numbered 12, after V lost 6 bases and J lost 3 bases. This CDR3 has 16 amino acids. The V gene's germline CDR1 is MNHEY and CDR2 SVGEGT. This CDR3 reads CASSFTPSSGNYEQYV. The DNA for the CDR3 is TGTGCCAGCAGCTTTACCCCTTCTAGCGGGAACTACGAGCAGTACGTC.

In its sample, this clonotype was seen a few times. This chain links TRBV30 with TRBJ2-3, with 11 bases identical to TRBD2. In germline, CDR1 is GTSNPN, CDR2 SVGIG (reference sequence). This CDR3 spans 16 amino acids. J lost 1 base, V lost 0 bases, and 3 bases had no gene match. The CDR3: CAWSVLLAGGTDTQYF. CDR3 DNA: TGTGCCTGGAGTGTCTTACTAGCGGGAGGCACAGATACGCAGTATTTT.

The rearrangement joins TRBV10-3 to TRBJ2-1, with D tentatively TRBD2 (6 bases). Trimming removed 4 bases from V and 6 bases from J, with 16 bases in between. The germline V gene has CDR1 ENHRY and CDR2 SYGVKD. CDR3 size: 15 residues. CDR3 sequence reads: CAISVGGGNSNEQFF. In DNA form, the CDR3 reads TGTGCCATCAGTGTGGGAGGCGGGAACAGCAATGAGCAGTTCTTC.

This clonotype was seen at least ten times. The rearrangement joins TRBV11-2 to TRBJ2-3; possibly TRBD2 for D (5 bases). The V and J ends lost 5 bases and 1 base respectively, with 13 bases between them. Germline V gene data show CDR1 as SGHAT and CDR2 as FQNNGV. The CDR3 loop spans 15 amino acids. In DNA, the CDR3 is TGTGCCAGCAGCAAGCTTCACGGGGGCACAGATACGCAGTATTTT. Its translation is CASSKLHGGTDTQYF.

This chain uses TRBV2 with TRBJ2-5; D may be TRBD2 (5 bases). The germline V gene has CDR1 SNHLY and CDR2 FYNNEI. Trimming took 6 bases from V and 5 from J, leaving 19 bases between them. CDR3 size: 15 residues. The CDR3 bases are TGTGCCAGCAGCCAAGCCCCCGGGATTCAGGAGACCCAGTACTTC. This codes for CASSQAPGIQETQYF.

The gene calls are TRBV12-3 or TRBV12-4 and TRBJ1-5; D might be TRBD1 (5 bases). This CDR3 region has 14 residues. V shed 7 bases and J shed 8 bases, with 18 bases lying between them. The CDR3 DNA is TGTGCCAGCACCTATTCGGACCCAGGGAAGCCCCAGCATTTT. It yields the protein CASTYSDPGKPQHF.

The table lists this clonotype with many counts. A junction end diverges from the germline sequence, so it may reflect a read error. The chain uses TRBV7-2 and TRBJ2-3, with 8 bases aligning to TRBD2. The CDR3 is made up of 14 amino acids. Germline CDR1 SGHTA, CDR2 FQGNSA. The CDR3 bases are TGTGCCAGCAGCGTAGCGGGATACACAGATACGCAGTATTTT. It encodes CASSVAGYTDTQYF.

The gene calls are TRBV30 and TRBJ2-3; TRBD1 aligns across 9 bases. The CDR3 runs to 13 residues. Trimming at V came to 6 bases and at J to 2 bases, leaving 3 bases not matched to a gene. CDR1 and CDR2 from the germline V gene are GTSNPN and SVGIG (reference sequence). CDR3 amino acids: CACKQGATDTQYF. In nucleotides, the CDR3 is TGTGCCTGCAAACAGGGGGCCACAGATACGCAGTATTTT.

The chain combines TRBV19 with TRBJ1-5, with 7 bases fitting TRBD1. Trimming at V came to 6 bases and at J to 4 bases, leaving 12 bases not matched to a gene. The CDR3 consists of 16 residues. Germline CDR1 and CDR2: LNHDA and SQIVND (reference sequence). For the CDR3, the DNA is TGTGCCAGTAGCATGAGACAGGGATTGAGGAATCAGCCCCAGCATTTT. This sequence encodes CASSMRQGLRNQPQHF.

This clonotype was recorded many times. The chain couples TRBV7-2 to TRBJ2-3; D is perhaps TRBD2 (5 bases). CDR3 size: 17 residues. V was shortened by 1 base and J by 2 bases, with 16 bases between the two germline ends. The germline V gene encodes CDR1 SGHTA and CDR2 FQGNSA. The CDR3, as DNA: TGTGCCAGCAGCTTAGGCGTACAGCGGATTAACACAGATACGCAGTATTTT. The encoded protein is CASSLGVQRINTDTQYF.

This clonotype was found a few times. The chain couples TRBV27 to TRBJ1-1; 7 bases map to TRBD1. The CDR3 is 14 amino acids. V shed 8 bases, J shed 1 base, and the junction held 7 bases outside the gene matches. The germline V gene encodes CDR1 MNHEY and CDR2 SMNVEV (reference sequence). Written as DNA, the CDR3 is TGTGCCAGCGCCACCTGGACAGGGAACACTGAAGCTTTCTTT. Translation gives CASATWTGNTEAFF.

V is TRBV20-1 and J is TRBJ2-1; D call uncertain. With 2 bases removed from V and 8 bases from J, the gap between germline ends came to 13 bases. The CDR3 sequence is 13 residues long. Germline V gives CDR1 DFQATT, CDR2 SNEGSKA (reference sequence). CDR3 amino acids: CSARLPGTDEQFF. CDR3 coding DNA: TGCAGTGCTAGACTCCCAGGTACGGATGAGCAGTTCTTC.

CDR3 residues: CASRSGRDQPQHF. CDR3 sequence (DNA): TGCGCCAGCAGGTCAGGGAGGGATCAGCCCCAGCATTTT. The V gene is TRBV10-2, the J gene TRBJ1-5; a weak D match, TRBD1 (5 bases). The CDR3 runs 13 residues. Germline V gene data show CDR1 as WSHSY and CDR2 as SAAADI. V dropped 6 bases and J dropped 5 bases, with 11 bases sitting between them.

The chain couples TRBV19 to TRBJ1-1; TRBD1 is a possible D gene (6 bases). V shed 4 bases and J shed 1 base, with 10 bases lying between them. The CDR3 is 14 residues long. Germline V lookup: CDR1 LNHDA, CDR2 SQIVND (reference sequence). The CDR3 DNA sequence: TGTGCCAGTAGTACCCACAGGGAGAACACTGAAGCTTTCTTT. Its protein product is CASSTHRENTEAFF.

The chain recombines TRBV15 with TRBJ2-7; D remains ambiguous. V was cut by 1 base and J by 0 bases, with 13 bases left in between. CDR3 length: 16 amino acids. In germline, CDR1 is LNHNV, CDR2 YYDKDF (reference sequence). In DNA form, the CDR3 reads TGTGCCACCAGCAGAGTATTGAGTACCATCTCCTACGAGCAGTACTTC. It codes for CATSRVLSTISYEQYF.

This clonotype was recorded a few times. The chain couples TRBV7-2 to TRBJ1-2; 7 bases match TRBD1. V was pared by 1 base and J by 8 bases, with 7 bases of the junction left unmatched. Germline assignment: CDR1 SGHTA and CDR2 FQGNSA. This CDR3 is built from 14 residues. CDR3 in amino acids: CASSLDLQGHGYTF. DNA of the CDR3: TGTGCCAGCAGCTTAGATCTACAGGGGCACGGCTACACCTTC.

This clonotype was seen at least ten times. This chain links TRBV7-2 with TRBJ1-4; weak D call: TRBD1 (5 bases). Trimming shortened V by 1 base and J by 8 bases, and 14 bases separated the two germline ends. Germline values: CDR1 SGHTA, CDR2 FQGNSA. CDR3 length: 15 residues. The CDR3 here is CASSLVAGTGEKLFF. The CDR3 DNA sequence: TGTGCCAGCAGCTTAGTAGCGGGGACTGGAGAAAAACTGTTTTTT.

V gene TRBV15 combines with J gene TRBJ2-1, with D perhaps matching TRBD2 (7 bases). Germline values: CDR1 LNHNV, CDR2 YYDKDF (reference sequence). The CDR3 consists of 15 residues. Trimming removed 8 bases from V and 7 bases from J, with 21 bases in between. Written as DNA, the CDR3 is TGTGCCACCGGGGGGGCCCGGGAGAGGGGGAATGAGCAGTTCTTC. Protein product: CATGGARERGNEQFF.

The chain employs TRBV6-8 and TRBJ1-2; tentatively, D is TRBD1 (6 bases). This CDR3 has 12 amino acids. The germline V and J ends were trimmed by 8 bases and 5 bases, with 12 bases remaining between them. CDR1 MNHGY and CDR2 SAAAGT come from the germline V gene. CDR3 DNA sequence: TGTGCCAGCGGGGGGGGGCTGTATGGCTACACCTTC. It codes for CASGGGLYGYTF.

This chain connects TRBV13 to TRBJ2-3; 9 bases fit TRBD1. CDR1 is PRHDT and CDR2 is FYEKMQ in the germline V gene (reference sequence). CDR3 length: 18 residues. V lost 4 bases to trimming and J lost 3 bases; unmatched junction nucleotides: 14. As DNA, the CDR3 is TGTGCCAGCAGCTATGGAGCCGGGACAGGGAGGAGGACAGATACGCAGTATTTT. This gives the protein CASSYGAGTGRRTDTQYF.